This entry concerns a single TCR beta chain. As yet, its antigen is unknown. The CDR3 runs 16 residues. Germline assignment: CDR1 KGHSH and CDR2 LQKENI. Trimming took 0 bases from V and 2 from J, leaving 12 bases between them. Produced via immunoSEQ multiplex PCR; TCRdb's table is partial and in-frame only. The repertoire includes over 120,000 clones, 92% of them detected once, and about 1.9% sits in the top ten. This sample was included in a study of T cell responses to AZD1222 COVID-19 vaccine. In the study overall: Pooled samples include second doses given at about 4 or 12 weeks. Study-level findings and limits: Spike was spanned by vaccine-associated CD4 TCRs, which were dominant at 160-218 and 743-854. The study reported that nearly half of spike-specific TCRs target unmutated variant regions. Mostly white British, mostly female donors; authors suggested clonal diversity may be underestimated.

The receptor was isolated from an adult in good health. This sample comprised peripheral blood, obtained on day 0 of AZD1222 vaccination. The chain joins TRBV18 to TRBJ2-3, with a weak D call TRBD2 (7 bases). Written as DNA, the CDR3 is TGTGCCAGCTCACCACCGGGCGGGGGCCCCACAGATACGCAGTATTTT. Translating it yields CASSPPGGGPTDTQYF.